This entry lists 10 T cell receptor beta chains sequenced from one sample in a study of CD8 T cells in ankylosing spondylitis. MiXCR, run by TCRdb on the 5' RACE reads, gives a single entry per CDR3 protein. The sample includes approximately 260,000 distinct CDR3 sequences, 15% to 20% of them seen just once. Sequenced input: blood, either unsorted or a sorted T cell fraction (not recorded which). These receptors were obtained from a male donor with ankylosing spondylitis or in good health (not recorded which).

J is TRBJ2-7 and V is TRBV10-3; 11 bases are a match to TRBD2. Germline CDR1 and CDR2: ENHRY and SYGVKD. The CDR3 covers 17 residues. With 2 bases clipped from V and 1 base from J, the junction kept 7 bases outside the gene matches. The CDR3 spells CAISELLAGEGSYEQYF. CDR3 DNA: TGTGCCATCAGTGAGCTACTAGCGGGAGAGGGGTCCTACGAGCAGTACTTC.

This clonotype came up a few times. V and J are TRBV7-9 and TRBJ2-4, with 7 bases that match TRBD2. Germline V CDR1 and CDR2: SEHNR, FQNEAQ (reference sequence). J lost 8 bases, V lost 5 bases, and 6 bases had no gene match. The CDR3 consists of 13 residues. CDR3 coding DNA: TGTGCCAGCAGCCCGCGGGAGAGTTACATTCAGTACTTC. Protein: CASSPRESYIQYF.

In its sample, this clonotype was seen a few times. The CDR3 region is CASSPNPGANTGELFF. Here the CDR3 DNA reads TGTGCCAGCAGCCCAAACCCAGGGGCGAACACCGGGGAGCTGTTTTTT. The rearrangement joins TRBV7-9 to TRBJ2-2; weak D call: TRBD1 (6 bases). CDR1 and CDR2 from the germline V gene are SEHNR and FQNEAQ (reference sequence). The CDR3 is made up of 16 amino acids. With 5 bases removed from V and 0 bases from J, the gap between germline ends came to 13 bases.

This clonotype was counted many times. The J gene is TRBJ2-3, the V gene TRBV6-5; TRBD2 matches 8 bases. The J segment lost 4 bases and the V segment lost 4 bases, leaving 10 bases of the junction unmatched. There are 16 residues in the CDR3. Germline CDR1 reads MNHEY; CDR2 reads SVGAGI. For the CDR3, the DNA is TGTGCCAGCAGTTCCCCGGGTAGCGGGAAGGCAGATACGCAGTATTTT. It is translated as CASSSPGSGKADTQYF.

This clonotype was counted between two and nine times. The genes are TRBV12-3 or TRBV12-4 and TRBJ2-1; the D gene could be TRBD1 or TRBD2 (6 bases each). The CDR3 is 15 residues long. Trimming pared 1 base from V and 8 bases from J, leaving 15 bases between. The CDR3 here is CASSLGGASGYEQFF. The CDR3 region has the DNA TGTGCCAGCAGTTTAGGGGGGGCGTCAGGCTATGAGCAGTTCTTC.

The chain uses TRBV6-1 and TRBJ2-5; 7 bases are a match to TRBD1. After removal of 7 bases from V and 0 bases from J, the junction contained 5 bases not matched to a gene. The CDR3 has 14 residues. Germline V lookup: CDR1 MNHNS, CDR2 SASEGT. CDR3 residues: CASTLGTDQETQYF. CDR3 nucleotide sequence: TGTGCCAGCACCCTCGGGACAGACCAAGAGACCCAGTACTTC.

V and J are TRBV3-1 and TRBJ2-7; TRBD1 is a possible D gene (5 bases). V lost 1 base and J 6 bases, leaving 13 bases between the germline ends. The length of the CDR3 is 14 residues. CDR1 LGHDT and CDR2 YNNKEL come from the germline V gene (reference sequence). The CDR3 loop is CASSQGYRPLEQYF. The CDR3, as DNA: TGTGCCAGCAGCCAAGGCTACAGGCCTCTCGAGCAGTACTTC.

V gene TRBV6-1 combines with J gene TRBJ1-1, with TRBD1 matching 7 bases. The V gene end was trimmed by 5 bases and the J gene end by 5 bases; junction bases not matched to a gene: 8. The CDR3 totals 14 residues. The germline CDR1 and CDR2 sequences are MNHNS and SASEGT. Written as DNA, the CDR3 is TGTGCCAGCAGTCGGTCTCAGGGGGTAACTGAAGCTTTCTTT. Its protein product is CASSRSQGVTEAFF.

The V gene is TRBV5-1, the J gene TRBJ2-7; D gene ambiguous. CDR1 is SGHRS and CDR2 is YFSETQ in the germline V gene. The CDR3 sequence is 14 residues long. The V end was cut by 4 bases, the J end by 4 bases, with 15 bases between. The CDR3 DNA follows: TGCGCCAGCAGCCAAACCGGGCTCTCGTACGAGCAGTACTTC. This codes for CASSQTGLSYEQYF. Together with reference TRBV5-1 and TRBJ2-7, the CDR3 gives the full variable domain: KAGVTQTPRYLIKTRGQQVTLSCSPISGHRSVSWYQQTPGQGLQFLFEYFSETQRNKGNFPGRFSGRQFSNSRSEMNVSTLELGDSALYLCASSQTGLSYEQYFGPGTRLTVT.

This clonotype was seen more than once but under ten times. The chain carries TRBV27 and TRBJ2-1, with TRBD2 identical over 7 bases. V shed 2 bases and J 0 bases; nucleotides not matched to a gene: 13. The CDR3 is 19 residues long. Germline loops: CDR1 MNHEY, CDR2 SMNVEV (reference sequence). DNA of the CDR3: TGTGCCAGCAGTTTAGTGGTTGCGGGAGATATTAGCTCCTACAATGAGCAGTTCTTC. Residues: CASSLVVAGDISSYNEQFF.